The 26 T cell receptor beta chains presented below share a single source sample, sequenced in a study of glioma-infiltrating T cells after dendritic cell vaccination. Clones were read by immunoSEQ multiplex PCR, and TCRdb kept only the in-frame ones, dropping some. This table has 93,000 or so clones, 75% to 85% appearing once. Specimen: blood, collected before dendritic cell vaccination. The receptor source for this set is a human donor with glioblastoma.

The chain has TRBV19 and TRBJ1-5; possible D gene TRBD1, 5 bases. There are 15 residues in the CDR3. Germline V gives CDR1 LNHDA, CDR2 SQIVND (reference sequence). V was pared by 10 bases and J by 4 bases, with 20 bases between. CDR3 region: CATTKWGVGNQPQHF. The DNA of the CDR3 is TGTGCCACCACGAAGTGGGGGGTAGGGAATCAGCCCCAGCATTTT.

V gene TRBV7-8 combines with J gene TRBJ2-1; 11 nucleotides line up with TRBD2. Germline loops: CDR1 SGHVS, CDR2 FQNEAQ. CDR3 length: 18 amino acids. CDR3 region: CAKALVASGRPSYNEQFF. As DNA, the CDR3 is TGTGCGAAAGCTTTGGTGGCTAGCGGGAGGCCATCCTACAATGAGCAGTTCTTC. The variable domain in full, with the rest retrieved from reference TRBV7-8 and TRBJ2-1, is GAGVSQSPRYKVAKRGQDVALRCDPISGHVSLFWYQQALGQGPEFLTYFQNEAQLDKSGLPSDRFFAERPEGSVSTLKIQRTQQEDSAVYLCAKALVASGRPSYNEQFFGPGTRLTVL.

This clone appeared a few times. The genes are TRBV30 and TRBJ2-3; D unresolved. Looked up from germline, CDR1 is GTSNPN and CDR2 is SVGIG (reference sequence). V dropped 3 bases and J dropped 5 bases, with 6 bases sitting between them. The CDR3 sequence is 11 residues long. DNA for the CDR3: TGTGCCTGGAGAGGAGAAGATACGCAGTATTTT. Translation: CAWRGEDTQYF.

The CDR3 sequence is CASSREPGTSGGSNQETQYF. In nucleotides, the CDR3 is TGCGCCAGCAGCCGAGAACCCGGGACTAGCGGGGGGTCTAACCAAGAGACCCAGTACTTC. This chain links TRBV4-1 with TRBJ2-5; 15 positions match TRBD2. CDR3 length: 20 amino acids. The V gene end was trimmed by 4 bases and the J gene end by 0 bases; junction bases not matched to a gene: 12. The germline V gene has CDR1 MGHRA and CDR2 YSYEKL.

J is TRBJ2-5 and V is TRBV4-1; D unclear. Trimming took 1 base from V and 3 from J, leaving 9 bases between them. CDR1 MGHRA and CDR2 YSYEKL come from the germline V gene. This CDR3 is 14 amino acids long. The CDR3 coding sequence is TGCGCCAGCAGCCAAGTAGGCCGGGAAGAGACCCAGTACTTC. It is translated as CASSQVGREETQYF.

The chain employs TRBV28 and TRBJ2-7; D perhaps matches TRBD1 (6 bases). V lost 7 bases and J lost 5, with 27 bases in between. CDR1 is MDHEN, CDR2 SYDVKM, per germline. The CDR3 length is 17 residues. The CDR3 spells CASTQFPLRGRINEQYF. CDR3 coding DNA: TGTGCCAGCACCCAGTTTCCTCTGAGGGGGAGAATCAACGAGCAGTACTTC.

V gene TRBV4-2 combines with J gene TRBJ1-4, with D hard to call. Germline CDR1 reads LGHNA; CDR2 reads YNFKEQ. This CDR3 has 15 residues. V shed 4 bases and J shed 0 bases, with 9 bases lying between them. As DNA, the CDR3 is TGTGCCAGCAGCCCTCAGCGGACAACTAATGAAAAACTGTTTTTT. This translates into CASSPQRTTNEKLFF.

The chain links TRBV30 to TRBJ1-2; D possibly corresponds to TRBD1 (5 bases). This CDR3 has 13 residues. Germline V gives CDR1 GTSNPN, CDR2 SVGIG (reference sequence). V lost 2 bases, J lost 5 bases, and 12 bases lay in between. CDR3 DNA: TGTGCCTGGAGTCGCGGGACGGATTATGGCTACACCTTC. The encoded protein is CAWSRGTDYGYTF. The variable domain in full, completed from reference TRBV30 and TRBJ1-2, reads SQTIHQWPATLVQPVGSPLSLECTVEGTSNPNLYWYRQAAGRGLQLLFYSVGIGQISSEVPQNLSASRPQDRQFILSSKKLLLSDSGFYLCAWSRGTDYGYTFGSGTRLTVV.

This rearrangement joins TRBV19 to TRBJ2-7, with TRBD1 as a possible D gene (6 bases). Trimming pared 7 bases from V and 6 bases from J, leaving 13 bases between. Germline assignment: CDR1 LNHDA and CDR2 SQIVND (reference sequence). The CDR3 runs 12 residues. Here the CDR3 DNA reads TGTGCCAGTAAAAACAGGGCTGCCGAGCAGTACTTC. Protein: CASKNRAAEQYF.

CDR3 nucleotide sequence: TGCAGCGTTGAAAACTTGCTACAGGTGAACACTGAAGCTTTCTTT. This translates into CSVENLLQVNTEAFF. V usage is TRBV29-1 and J usage is TRBJ1-1; D might be TRBD1 (5 bases). The CDR3 spans 15 residues. The V end lost 2 bases, the J end lost 0 bases, and 13 bases lay between the germline ends. CDR1 SQVTM and CDR2 ANQGSEA come from the germline V gene.

The gene calls are TRBV4-2 and TRBJ2-1; possible D gene TRBD2, 6 bases. Trimming left V 0 bases short and J 7 bases short, with 16 bases between. The CDR3 is 16 amino acids. Per germline, CDR1 LGHNA and CDR2 YNFKEQ. CDR3 DNA: TGTGCCAGCAGCCAAGATGTAGCGGTTTTGGGGAATGAGCAGTTCTTC. As protein: CASSQDVAVLGNEQFF.

The J gene is TRBJ2-1, the V gene TRBV29-1; the D gene is possibly TRBD1 (6 bases). Germline V CDR1 and CDR2: SQVTM, ANQGSEA. This CDR3 region has 11 residues. V was clipped by 6 bases and J by 8 bases, with 11 bases between them. This CDR3 is CSVLTGYEQFF. Here the CDR3 DNA reads TGCAGCGTACTTACAGGGTATGAGCAGTTCTTC.

Only a few counts were recorded for this clone. The rearrangement links TRBV4-1 to TRBJ1-1, with TRBD1 as a possible D gene (5 bases). The CDR3 contains 16 residues. Germline assignment: CDR1 MGHRA and CDR2 YSYEKL. The V gene lost 3 bases and the J gene lost 4 bases, with 18 bases spanning the gap. For the CDR3, the DNA is TGCGCCAGCAGCCAGGATGCGACAGTTTCAGGCACTGAAGCTTTCTTT. Translating gives CASSQDATVSGTEAFF.

The chain combines TRBV6-1 with TRBJ1-6; D is perhaps TRBD1 (5 bases). CDR1 and CDR2 from the germline V gene are MNHNS and SASEGT. The CDR3 is made up of 15 amino acids. The CDR3 coding sequence is TGTGGGTGCCGGCGCAGGGCCGCCCAAATTTCACCCCTCCACTTT. Protein sequence: CGCRRRAAQISPLHF.

This rearrangement joins TRBV29-1 to TRBJ2-3, with 7 bases identical to TRBD2. The CDR3 has 16 residues. J lost 0 bases, V lost 8 bases, and 14 bases had no gene match. Germline V gene lookup returns CDR1 SQVTM and CDR2 ANQGSEA. CDR3 DNA sequence: TGCAGCCTCATCAGCGGGACCGTCCATAGCACAGATACGCAGTATTTT. It codes for CSLISGTVHSTDTQYF.

The chain recombines TRBV7-9 with TRBJ1-2; 9 bases line up with TRBD1. Germline V gene lookup returns CDR1 SEHNR and CDR2 FQNEAQ (reference sequence). V lost 5 bases to trimming and J lost 4 bases; unmatched junction nucleotides: 11. This CDR3 comprises 16 residues. The CDR3 reads CASSPPAGTGTYGYTF. CDR3 coding DNA: TGTGCCAGCAGCCCCCCAGCCGGGACAGGGACCTATGGCTACACCTTC.

This clone was observed a few times. The rearrangement uses TRBV4-2 and TRBJ1-2, with TRBD1 identical over 7 bases. In germline, CDR1 is LGHNA, CDR2 YNFKEQ. This CDR3 contains 17 residues. Trimming took 0 bases from V and 3 from J; bases not matched to a gene: 10. The CDR3 nucleotides are TGTGCCAGCAGCCAAGATCGAGTTCTACAGGGGCACTATGGCTACACCTTC. It yields the protein CASSQDRVLQGHYGYTF.

The genes are TRBV28 and TRBJ2-3; maybe TRBD1 (5 bases). Germline V gene sequence: CDR1 MDHEN, CDR2 SYDVKM. CDR3 length: 14 residues. The germline V and J ends were trimmed by 6 bases and 2 bases, with 12 bases remaining between them. CDR3 nucleotides: TGTGCCAGCAGCCGAGTGACAGCCACAGATACGCAGTATTTT. This gives the protein CASSRVTATDTQYF.

This sequence joins TRBV4-1 and TRBJ2-3; TRBD2 agrees at 8 bases. Germline V lookup: CDR1 MGHRA, CDR2 YSYEKL. Germline trimming cut 0 bases from V and 0 bases from J; bases unmatched to any gene: 5. The CDR3 consists of 17 residues. This chain's CDR3 is CASSQEGVAGSTDTQYF. CDR3 bases: TGCGCCAGCAGCCAAGAGGGGGTAGCGGGGAGCACAGATACGCAGTATTTT.

The chain recombines TRBV7-9 with TRBJ2-2; 7 bases agree with TRBD1. The CDR3 consists of 14 residues. Trimming took 5 bases from V and 4 from J; bases not matched to a gene: 4. Germline V gene lookup returns CDR1 SEHNR and CDR2 FQNEAQ (reference sequence). Written as DNA, the CDR3 is TGTGCCAGCAGCCCGGGACAGAGCACCGGGGAGCTGTTTTTT. It yields the protein CASSPGQSTGELFF.

J is TRBJ2-7 and V is TRBV5-1; D is ambiguous. The V end was cut by 2 bases, the J end by 7 bases, with 16 bases between. This CDR3 contains 14 residues. Looked up from germline, CDR1 is SGHRS and CDR2 is YFSETQ. The CDR3, as DNA: TGCGCCAGCAGCTTCGTAACGGGTCCTCAGGAGCAGTACTTC. This sequence encodes CASSFVTGPQEQYF.

The chain links TRBV7-9 to TRBJ1-5; a weak D match, TRBD1 (5 bases). The germline V and J ends were trimmed by 6 bases and 0 bases, with 18 bases remaining between them. CDR3 length: 17 residues. Germline CDR1 SEHNR, CDR2 FQNEAQ (reference sequence). CDR3 bases: TGTGCCAGCAGACGAGGCGAACGGGGGAATAGCAATCAGCCCCAGCATTTT. Protein: CASRRGERGNSNQPQHF.

A remark on this clone: Other DNA sequences from this sample encode an identical CDR3 as well. This chain uses TRBV5-1 with TRBJ2-2, with no clear D. Trimming left V 0 bases short and J 3 bases short, with 9 bases between. Germline V gene lookup returns CDR1 SGHRS and CDR2 YFSETQ. CDR3 length: 15 residues. Written as DNA, the CDR3 is TGCGCCAGCAGCTTGGATCGGGTAGACACCGGGGAGCTGTTTTTT. Protein sequence: CASSLDRVDTGELFF.

This chain uses TRBV5-4 with TRBJ2-5; D gene uncertain. The CDR3 is 15 amino acids. V was cut by 2 bases and J by 1 base, with 12 bases left in between. CDR1 is SGHNT and CDR2 is YYREEE in the germline V gene (reference sequence). The CDR3 region has the DNA TGTGCCAGCAGCTTCTTCGCGACTGGCCAAGAGACCCAGTACTTC. Amino acids: CASSFFATGQETQYF.

This sequence joins TRBV10-3 and TRBJ1-4, with D maybe TRBD1 (5 bases). CDR1 and CDR2 (germline): ENHRY, SYGVKD. The CDR3 loop spans 13 amino acids. V was shortened by 11 bases and J by 6 bases, with 16 bases between the two germline ends. The CDR3 loop reads CASTGGRDEKLFF. The DNA of the CDR3 is TGTGCCTCGACTGGGGGGAGGGATGAAAAACTGTTTTTT.

This chain connects TRBV10-3 to TRBJ2-4; D not certain. Trimming took 10 bases from V and 0 from J, leaving 13 bases between them. This CDR3 contains 14 residues. Germline CDR1 is ENHRY and CDR2 is SYGVKD. The CDR3 nucleotides are TGTGCCACCGAAGCGTCGGGAGCCAAAAACATTCAGTACTTC. This translates into CATEASGAKNIQYF.